The 12 T cell receptor beta chains reported below all come from one sample, sequenced in a study of T cells in Graves' hyperthyroidism and ophthalmopathy. There were TCR beta CDR3 regions amplified from RNA transcripts. During a first-round RT-PCR of the TCR CDR3, the HTBI primer set was used. TCRdb itself ran the multiplex PCR reads through MiXCR, one entry per CDR3 protein. This table has approximately 620,000 distinct CDR3 sequences, roughly 13% appearing once. Sequencing used blood. The receptor set was obtained from a woman aged 25-40 years with Graves' hyperthyroidism that later progressed to Graves' ophthalmopathy.

The rearrangement joins TRBV6-1 to TRBJ2-5; 7 positions match TRBD2. The CDR3 is made up of 15 amino acids. The ends lost 7 bases at V and 2 bases at J; junction bases unmatched: 10. Looked up from germline, CDR1 is MNHNS and CDR2 is SASEGT. The CDR3 protein is CASTRERGPQETQYF. The CDR3 region has the DNA TGTGCCAGCACCAGAGAGCGGGGACCGCAAGAGACCCAGTACTTC.

In its sample, this clonotype was seen many times. The V gene is TRBV20-1, the J gene TRBJ1-1, with D perhaps TRBD1 (5 bases). The CDR3 has 14 amino acids. The V end was cut by 6 bases, the J end by 5 bases, with 19 bases between. Looked up from germline, CDR1 is DFQATT and CDR2 is SNEGSKA (reference sequence). CDR3 nucleotides: TGCAGTGCCGGGGGTGGCAGGGTGGGTACTGAAGCTTTCTTT. Its protein is CSAGGGRVGTEAFF.

This clonotype appeared many times. This rearrangement joins TRBV19 to TRBJ1-5, with 7 bases that match TRBD1. CDR1 LNHDA and CDR2 SQIVND come from the germline V gene (reference sequence). The CDR3 consists of 16 residues. J was trimmed by 4 bases and V by 3 bases; bases with no gene match: 9. CDR3 nucleotides: TGTGCCAGTAGTATGAGACAGGGTTTGGGGAATCAGCCCCAGCATTTT. This encodes CASSMRQGLGNQPQHF. Complete variable domain (other parts from reference TRBV19 and TRBJ1-5): DGGITQSPKYLFRKEGQNVTLSCEQNLNHDAMYWYRQDPGQGLRLIYYSQIVNDFQKGDIAEGYSVSREKKESFPLTVTSAQKNPTAFYLCASSMRQGLGNQPQHFGDGTRLSIL.

Here the CDR3 DNA reads TGTGCCAGCTCACCACCGGCTAGCGGAGCCTACGAGCAGTACTTC. Amino acids: CASSPPASGAYEQYF. The rearrangement joins TRBV18 to TRBJ2-7; 7 bases are shared with TRBD2. There are 15 residues in the CDR3. Germline V gene lookup returns CDR1 KGHSH and CDR2 LQKENI. V shed 0 bases, J shed 2 bases, and the junction held 4 bases outside the gene matches.

This clonotype was detected a few times. V usage is TRBV11-3 and J usage is TRBJ2-1, with a possible D match to TRBD2 (6 bases). Germline CDR1 is SGHNT and CDR2 is YENEEA. CDR3 length: 14 amino acids. Trimming cost V 4 bases and J 10 bases, with 17 bases left between them. The CDR3, as DNA: TGTGCCAGCAGCTGGGGTGGCGGGGAGAGGGAGCAGTTCTTC. This translates into CASSWGGGEREQFF.

The CDR3 sequence: CASSFPHGNTIYF. In DNA form, the CDR3 reads TGTGCCAGCAGTTTTCCACATGGAAACACCATATATTTT. The V gene is TRBV28, the J gene TRBJ1-3; D gene ambiguous. Trimming cost V 3 bases and J 3 bases, with 6 bases left between them. The CDR3 extends over 13 amino acids. CDR1 is MDHEN and CDR2 is SYDVKM in the germline V gene. Combining the CDR3 with reference TRBV28 and TRBJ1-3 gives the whole variable domain DVKVTQSSRYLVKRTGEKVFLECVQDMDHENMFWYRQDPGLGLRLIYFSYDVKMKEKGDIPEGYSVSREKKERFSLILESASTNQTSMYLCASSFPHGNTIYFGEGSWLTVV.

The CDR3 protein is CASSPQREIFNEQFF. The DNA of the CDR3 is TGTGCCAGCAGTCCCCAGCGGGAGATTTTCAATGAGCAGTTCTTC. This rearrangement joins TRBV7-2 to TRBJ2-1, with 8 bases fitting TRBD2. This CDR3 has 15 residues. The germline V gene encodes CDR1 SGHTA and CDR2 FQGNSA. The J segment lost 6 bases and the V segment lost 6 bases, leaving 10 bases of the junction unmatched.

This clonotype was recorded at least ten times. V is TRBV9 and J is TRBJ2-1, with D unresolved. The CDR3 has 12 amino acids. V was pared by 0 bases and J by 10 bases, with 8 bases between. The V gene's germline CDR1 is SGDLS and CDR2 YYNGEE. CDR3 residues: CASSVEAREQFF. For the CDR3, the DNA is TGTGCCAGCAGCGTAGAGGCGCGGGAGCAGTTCTTC.

V usage is TRBV28 and J usage is TRBJ2-7; 12 bases match TRBD1. Germline CDR1 reads MDHEN; CDR2 reads SYDVKM. This CDR3 is built from 16 residues. V was pared by 5 bases and J by 6 bases, with 11 bases of the junction left unmatched. CDR3 in DNA: TGTGCCAGCAGTCGAGGGGACAGGGGGCGAGTAAGCGAGCAGTACTTC. Translated: CASSRGDRGRVSEQYF. The entire variable domain, with the rest obtained from reference TRBV28 and TRBJ2-7, is as follows: DVKVTQSSRYLVKRTGEKVFLECVQDMDHENMFWYRQDPGLGLRLIYFSYDVKMKEKGDIPEGYSVSREKKERFSLILESASTNQTSMYLCASSRGDRGRVSEQYFGPGTRLTVT.

This clonotype was seen repeatedly, ten times or more. The V gene is TRBV20-1, the J gene TRBJ2-5, with 7 bases aligning to TRBD1. This CDR3 has 14 residues. With V trimmed by 5 bases and J by 2 bases, 8 bases remained unmatched. Per the germline V gene, CDR1 is DFQATT and CDR2 is SNEGSKA (reference sequence). CDR3 amino acids: CSAGSPGQQETQYF. The CDR3 nucleotides read TGCAGTGCTGGGAGCCCGGGACAGCAAGAGACCCAGTACTTC.

A few counts support this clonotype. V usage is TRBV4-3 and J usage is TRBJ2-3, with D perhaps assigned TRBD1 or TRBD2 (5 bases each). The CDR3 totals 14 residues. The germline CDR1 and CDR2 sequences are LGHNA and YSLEER. Trimming cost V 3 bases and J 2 bases, with 9 bases left between them. The DNA of the CDR3 is TGCGCCAGCAGCCACGGGGACCTCACAGATACGCAGTATTTT. Residues: CASSHGDLTDTQYF.

The rearrangement links TRBV9 to TRBJ2-3; 10 nucleotides match TRBD2. There are 17 residues in the CDR3. Germline V gene data show CDR1 as SGDLS and CDR2 as YYNGEE. V shed 3 bases and J 0 bases; nucleotides not matched to a gene: 7. This CDR3 is CASSAGEGLASTDTQYF. The CDR3 DNA follows: TGTGCCAGCAGCGCGGGGGAGGGACTAGCGAGCACAGATACGCAGTATTTT.